Below, 32 T cell receptor beta chains from the same sample are listed, as sequenced in a study of regulatory T cells in long-lasting Graves disease. Noted time point: newly diagnosed GD, antithyroid drugs for less than 3 months. Scientists built the TCR library using RNA that was extracted from PBMCs. CDR3 regions were amplified by Arm-PCR using iRepertoire HTBI primers to build TCR beta libraries. TCRdb re-derived calls from the multiplex PCR reads in MiXCR, one entry per CDR3 protein. The table records approximately 360,000 distinct CDR3 sequences, about 10% of them present only once. The sample was also linked to a second study, of T cells in Graves' hyperthyroidism and ophthalmopathy.

Specimen: peripheral blood mononuclear cells (PBMCs), collected at new diagnosis, from a patient treated with antithyroid drugs. These receptors all stem from a woman in her late teens or twenties with Graves disease.

The chain is built from TRBV18 and TRBJ1-2; no reliable D call. CDR1 is KGHSH and CDR2 is LQKENI in the germline V gene. This CDR3 is built from 15 residues. Trimming left V 6 bases short and J 2 bases short, with 16 bases between. CDR3 sequence reads: CASSKPNDFNYGYTF. The CDR3 DNA reads as TGTGCCAGCTCGAAACCAAACGATTTCAACTATGGCTACACCTTC.

This clonotype has more than one count but fewer than ten. V usage is TRBV4-2 and J usage is TRBJ1-5; D not certain. Trimming removed 0 bases from V and 7 bases from J, with 19 bases in between. CDR3 size: 17 residues. Germline V gene data show CDR1 as LGHNA and CDR2 as YNFKEQ. The CDR3 bases are TGTGCCAGCAGCCAAGATCATCTGGGGTTACTGGGCCAGCCCCAGCATTTT. This codes for CASSQDHLGLLGQPQHF.

A note on this clonotype: A junction end diverges from the germline sequence, so it may reflect a read error. The rearrangement links TRBV7-9 to TRBJ1-6; 8 bases match TRBD1. Germline V CDR1 and CDR2: SEHNR, FQNEAQ (reference sequence). There are 16 residues in the CDR3. The DNA for the CDR3 is TGTGCCAGCATCTTAGGACAGGGAGGCTATAATTCACCCCTCCACTTT. It is translated as CASILGQGGYNSPLHF.

This clonotype has a handful of counts. The chain couples TRBV20-1 to TRBJ2-3; TRBD1 is a possible D gene (6 bases). In germline, CDR1 is DFQATT, CDR2 SNEGSKA (reference sequence). The CDR3 extends over 14 amino acids. The CDR3 reads CSPNTGLPGETQYF. CDR3 DNA sequence: TGCAGCCCTAATACAGGGCTGCCCGGGGAAACGCAGTATTTT.

The chain is built from TRBV7-3 and TRBJ2-2; 7 bases map to TRBD1. The V gene end was trimmed by 0 bases and the J gene end by 3 bases; junction bases not matched to a gene: 4. Germline-derived CDR1 and CDR2 are SGHTA and FQGTGA. The CDR3 is 16 amino acids. CDR3 sequence: CASSLTRDRDTGELFF. The CDR3 DNA sequence: TGTGCCAGCAGCTTAACTAGGGACAGAGACACCGGGGAGCTGTTTTTT. The full variable domain, with the rest looked up from reference TRBV7-3 and TRBJ2-2, is GAGVSQTPSNKVTEKGKYVELRCDPISGHTALYWYRQSLGQGPEFLIYFQGTGAADDSGLPNDRFFAVRPEGSVSTLKIQRTERGDSAVYLCASSLTRDRDTGELFFGEGSRLTVL.

In its sample, this clonotype was seen a few times. V is TRBV10-3 and J is TRBJ1-5, with 8 bases fitting TRBD1. CDR3 length: 19 residues. Germline lookup yields CDR1 ENHRY and CDR2 SYGVKD. J was trimmed by 2 bases and V by 6 bases; bases with no gene match: 18. For the CDR3, the DNA is TGTGCCATCAGCGAAACAAGACAGGGGATAGGTTTTGGCAATCAGCCCCAGCATTTT. It yields the protein CAISETRQGIGFGNQPQHF.

In its sample, this clonotype was seen many times. In DNA form, the CDR3 reads TGTGCCAGCAGCCAAGTGGGCTCCTACAATGAGCAGTTCTTC. Encoded protein: CASSQVGSYNEQFF. The chain combines TRBV7-3 with TRBJ2-1; D gene unclear. The germline gives CDR1 SGHTA, CDR2 FQGTGA. The V and J ends lost 5 bases and 0 bases respectively, with 8 bases between them. The CDR3 loop spans 14 amino acids.

Concerning this clonotype itself: Given a far larger clone just one base away, this is likely a sequencing read error. The chain employs TRBV12-3 or TRBV12-4 and TRBJ2-3; no clear D. The CDR3 has 11 amino acids. CDR3 nucleotides: TGTGCCAGCAGTTTAGGGAGAAAAGTTTTCTTT. Protein sequence: CASSLGRKVFF.

This clonotype has ten or more counts. The chain joins TRBV10-3 to TRBJ2-5; no clear D gene. Germline CDR1 is ENHRY and CDR2 is SYGVKD. The CDR3 is 13 residues long. V lost 1 base and J 5 bases, leaving 8 bases between the germline ends. The CDR3 nucleotides read TGTGCCATCAGTGAGTTGGCTGAGGAGACCCAGTACTTC. It specifies CAISELAEETQYF.

This clonotype occurred many times. The rearrangement joins TRBV6-2 or TRBV6-3 to TRBJ2-1, with TRBD2 matching over 8 bases. This CDR3 contains 15 residues. Germline CDR1 and CDR2: MNHEY and SVGEGT. The J segment lost 4 bases and the V segment lost 3 bases, leaving 5 bases of the junction unmatched. This CDR3 reads CASSYALAGYNEQFF. For the CDR3, the DNA is TGTGCCAGCAGTTATGCCTTAGCGGGGTACAATGAGCAGTTCTTC.

This chain joins TRBV6-1 and TRBJ1-2; no reliable D call. Germline V gene sequence: CDR1 MNHNS, CDR2 SASEGT. Trimming took 5 bases from V and 8 from J, leaving 9 bases between them. The CDR3 extends over 11 amino acids. CDR3 sequence (DNA): TGTGCCAGCAGTAACCCCGAGGGCTACACCTTC. Protein sequence: CASSNPEGYTF.

This clonotype occurred many times. The chain is built from TRBV27 and TRBJ2-3; 8 bases are shared with TRBD2. CDR1 and CDR2 (germline): MNHEY, SMNVEV (reference sequence). This CDR3 is built from 18 residues. Trimming cost V 4 bases and J 4 bases; bases outside gene matches: 16. The chain's CDR3 is CASSSLVFWTSRPDTQYF. The CDR3 DNA follows: TGTGCCAGCAGTTCCCTCGTGTTTTGGACTAGCAGGCCAGATACGCAGTATTTT.

Turning to this clonotype: A far more abundant clone sits one base away, making this likely a read error. The chain employs TRBV7-2 and TRBJ2-3, with D maybe TRBD2 (5 bases). Trimming shortened V by 6 bases and J by 2 bases, and 12 bases separated the two germline ends. The CDR3 has 14 amino acids. Germline lookup yields CDR1 SGHTA and CDR2 FQGNSA. In DNA, the CDR3 is TGTGCCAGCAGAAGCGGACCTTCCACAGATACGCAGTATTTT. As protein: CASRSGPSTDTQYF.

The chain recombines TRBV19 with TRBJ2-2, with 10 nucleotides matching TRBD1. V was pared by 5 bases and J by 1 base, with 7 bases of the junction left unmatched. Germline V gene data show CDR1 as LNHDA and CDR2 as SQIVND (reference sequence). This CDR3 has 17 residues. The CDR3 loop reads CASSGWDRGKNTGELFF. CDR3 DNA sequence: TGTGCCAGTAGTGGCTGGGACAGGGGAAAGAACACCGGGGAGCTGTTTTTT.

At least ten counts were recorded for this clonotype. J is TRBJ2-1 and V is TRBV7-8; TRBD2 matches at 8 bases. This CDR3 has 23 amino acids. The V gene end was trimmed by 5 bases and the J gene end by 3 bases; junction bases not matched to a gene: 30. Germline V CDR1 and CDR2: SGHVS, FQNEAQ. In DNA, the CDR3 is TGTGCCAGCAGCCGCCCAGGACTAGCTCCGGGTAATGGAGTCTTAGGGGACTACAATGAGCAGTTCTTC. Translating gives CASSRPGLAPGNGVLGDYNEQFF.

This clonotype was detected ten times or more. This chain connects TRBV2 to TRBJ2-7; the D gene is possibly TRBD1 (5 bases). The germline V and J ends were trimmed by 3 bases and 6 bases, with 15 bases remaining between them. This CDR3 comprises 14 residues. Germline V lookup: CDR1 SNHLY, CDR2 FYNNEI. The CDR3 sequence: CASSEAGLTSEQYF. CDR3 coding DNA: TGTGCCAGCAGTGAGGCAGGGCTGACGTCCGAGCAGTACTTC.

This clonotype was counted ten times or more. CDR3 nucleotide sequence: TGTGCCAGCAGCCAAGATAAGGGATGGGGCTACACCTTC. Translated, it gives CASSQDKGWGYTF. The chain uses TRBV4-2 and TRBJ1-2; D gene unclear. V lost 0 bases and J lost 8, with 10 bases in between. The germline V gene encodes CDR1 LGHNA and CDR2 YNFKEQ. The CDR3 is 13 amino acids.

This clonotype was seen repeatedly, ten times or more. This rearrangement joins TRBV20-1 to TRBJ2-3, with 7 positions matching TRBD2. V dropped 1 base and J dropped 8; count of bases not matched to a gene: 9. This CDR3 comprises 14 residues. From germline, CDR1 is DFQATT and CDR2 SNEGSKA (reference sequence). The CDR3 DNA sequence: TGCAGTGCTAGAGCTAGCCTACGCGGGGGTACGCAGTATTTT. It is translated as CSARASLRGGTQYF.

This clonotype was found many times. V and J are TRBV3-1 and TRBJ2-5, with D unclear. CDR3 size: 15 residues. Deletions cut 2 bases from V and 0 bases from J, with 10 bases between. The germline CDR1 and CDR2 sequences are LGHDT and YNNKEL (reference sequence). CDR3 coding DNA: TGTGCCAGCAGCCAATCGGCGACGGACCAAGAGACCCAGTACTTC. It translates to CASSQSATDQETQYF.

This clonotype was counted at least ten times. J is TRBJ1-1 and V is TRBV7-2; TRBD1 is a possible D gene (6 bases). V lost 5 bases and J 3 bases, leaving 13 bases between the germline ends. Germline values: CDR1 SGHTA, CDR2 FQGNSA. The CDR3 spans 14 residues. The CDR3, as DNA: TGTGCCAGCAGCCCCTTCAGGGGCTACACTGAAGCTTTCTTT. It encodes CASSPFRGYTEAFF.

The CDR3: CSADPDTQYF. CDR3 nucleotide sequence: TGCAGCGCTGACCCAGATACGCAGTATTTT. The chain carries TRBV29-1 and TRBJ2-3; D not resolved. The germline V gene encodes CDR1 SQVTM and CDR2 ANQGSEA. The V end was cut by 7 bases, the J end by 4 bases, with 6 bases between. The CDR3 extends over 10 amino acids.

This clonotype was found many times. The chain combines TRBV20-1 with TRBJ2-7; 7 bases agree with TRBD2. The CDR3 sequence is 13 residues long. In germline, CDR1 is DFQATT, CDR2 SNEGSKA (reference sequence). V shed 5 bases, J shed 4 bases, and the junction held 8 bases outside the gene matches. The CDR3 is CSAPGTTWYEQYF. The DNA for the CDR3 is TGCAGTGCTCCCGGGACTACTTGGTACGAGCAGTACTTC.

The V and J genes are TRBV14 and TRBJ1-2, with unresolved D. Germline lookup yields CDR1 SGHDN and CDR2 FVKESK. This CDR3 contains 13 residues. V was cut by 0 bases and J by 7 bases, with 9 bases left in between. This chain's CDR3 is CASSQELTLGYTF. CDR3 sequence (DNA): TGTGCCAGCAGCCAAGAGCTTACCCTTGGCTACACCTTC.

The chain couples TRBV6-2 or TRBV6-3 to TRBJ2-7; 8 nucleotides match TRBD1. V lost 2 bases, J lost 3 bases, and 3 bases stayed unmatched. The CDR3 loop spans 14 amino acids. Looked up from germline, CDR1 is MNHEY and CDR2 is SVGEGT. The CDR3 DNA is TGTGCCAGCAGTTACGACAGGGGCATCTACGAGCAGTACGTC. It yields the protein CASSYDRGIYEQYV.

This clonotype was detected many times. The rearrangement joins TRBV20-1 to TRBJ1-4, with D tentatively TRBD1 (6 bases). The CDR3 has 15 residues. Germline V gene data show CDR1 as DFQATT and CDR2 as SNEGSKA (reference sequence). V was trimmed by 2 bases and J by 0 bases, leaving 10 bases between them. The CDR3 sequence: CSARRDTATNEKLFF. The CDR3, as DNA: TGCAGTGCTAGAAGGGACACGGCAACTAATGAAAAACTGTTTTTT.

This clonotype was counted a few times. The gene calls are TRBV7-9 and TRBJ2-7; D is possibly TRBD2 (5 bases). V was cut by 1 base and J by 0 bases, with 13 bases left in between. Germline-derived CDR1 and CDR2 are SEHNR and FQNEAQ (reference sequence). The CDR3 is 16 amino acids. The CDR3 DNA is TGTGCCAGCAGCTTAGTTCCGGGGAAGGGCTCCTACGAGCAGTACGTC. Amino acids: CASSLVPGKGSYEQYV.

This clonotype has more than one count but fewer than ten. This sequence joins TRBV15 and TRBJ1-2, with a tentative D call TRBD1 (5 bases). The CDR3 totals 17 residues. Germline CDR1 is LNHNV and CDR2 is YYDKDF (reference sequence). The V gene lost 2 bases and the J gene lost 6 bases, with 22 bases spanning the gap. CDR3 region: CATSRSHRQGHRDGYTF. The CDR3, as DNA: TGTGCCACCAGCAGATCCCACAGGCAGGGCCATAGAGATGGCTACACCTTC.

This clonotype was counted ten times or more. The genes are TRBV12-3 or TRBV12-4 and TRBJ1-6, with a possible D match to TRBD1 (6 bases). The CDR3 length is 15 residues. Trimming shortened V by 6 bases and J by 8 bases, and 17 bases separated the two germline ends. The CDR3 protein is CASSPRTARDSPLHF. The DNA of the CDR3 is TGTGCCAGCAGCCCCCGGACAGCAAGGGATTCACCCCTCCACTTT.

This clonotype was counted ten times or more. The chain joins TRBV7-9 to TRBJ2-3; unclear D gene. V was cut by 5 bases and J by 11 bases, with 14 bases left in between. Germline V gene data show CDR1 as SEHNR and CDR2 as FQNEAQ (reference sequence). The CDR3 sequence is 12 residues long. The CDR3 bases are TGTGCCAGCAGCGAAAAAGATAGGAAGCAGTATTTT. Its protein product is CASSEKDRKQYF.

This clonotype was detected many times. The chain combines TRBV7-8 with TRBJ2-3; D is ambiguous. Per the germline V gene, CDR1 is SGHVS and CDR2 is FQNEAQ. The CDR3 is made up of 13 amino acids. The V end was cut by 5 bases, the J end by 4 bases, with 10 bases between. CDR3 loop: CASSLTLPDTQYF. CDR3 DNA: TGTGCCAGCAGCCTGACCTTGCCAGATACGCAGTATTTT.

This clonotype was recorded a few times. For the CDR3, the DNA is TGTGCCAGCAGTTCTACCGGGACTAGGGGGAGTAAGAATGAGCAGTTCTTC. Protein: CASSSTGTRGSKNEQFF. The chain recombines TRBV6-2 or TRBV6-3 with TRBJ2-5, with TRBD2 matching over 8 bases. Matching the DNA end better, TRBJ2-1 makes the J call doubtful. The CDR3 runs to 17 residues. CDR1 is MNHEY and CDR2 is SVGEGT in the germline V gene.

This clonotype has a count of ten or more. The chain couples TRBV20-1 to TRBJ2-7, with unresolved D. V was cut by 3 bases and J by 2 bases, with 17 bases left in between. The CDR3 extends over 15 amino acids. Germline V gene sequence: CDR1 DFQATT, CDR2 SNEGSKA (reference sequence). The CDR3 spells CSASPRTAWTYEQYF. The CDR3 bases are TGCAGTGCTAGCCCCCGGACGGCCTGGACCTACGAGCAGTACTTC.